Listed below are T cell receptor beta chains from one sample, sequenced in a study of shared clonotypes between healthy human individuals. Repertoires were generated with immunoSEQ multiplex PCR, while TCRdb's copy carries only in-frame clones and drops some. The sample has about 2 million clones, approximately 94% seen once. The specimen was naive CD8+ T cells sorted from blood. The receptors stem from a young man in good health. CDR3s include the opening cysteine and the closing phenylalanine or tryptophan. D genes are given only for firm matches. Clone size is shown for a subset of rows, as once, few, many or a class of expanded clone.

j_call | clone_size | v_call | d_call | cdr3_nt | cdr3_aa
TRBJ2-6 | - | TRBV4-2 | - | TGTGCCAGCAGCCAAGCCTTCCTGGTGGCCGGGCCGATCTCTGGGGCCAACGTCCTGACTTTC | CASSQAFLVAGPISGANVLTF
TRBJ2-5 | once | TRBV2 | - | TGTGCCAGCGGGACACCGGACGGGATCGGAGAGACCCAGTACTTC | CASGTPDGIGETQYF
TRBJ2-1 | - | TRBV5-1 | - | TGCGCCAGCAGCTTGGCCAAGGACATCTCCTACAATGAGCAGTTCTTC | CASSLAKDISYNEQFF
TRBJ1-4 | - | TRBV5-1 | - | TGCGCCAGCAGCTTTGAGGGGGGTACTAATGAAAAACTGTTTTTT | CASSFEGGTNEKLFF
TRBJ2-1 | - | TRBV4-3 | - | TGCGCCAGCAGCCAGGCAGCCGTATCCTACAATGAGCAGTTCTTC | CASSQAAVSYNEQFF
TRBJ2-5 | - | TRBV19 | - | TGTGCCAGTAGTATAGGCTACAACCAAGAGACCCAGTACTTC | CASSIGYNQETQYF
TRBJ2-5 | - | TRBV7-6 | TRBD2 | TGTGCCAGCAGCTTAACAGCGGGAGGCCCTGAAGGGGAGACCCAGTACTTC | CASSLTAGGPEGETQYF
TRBJ1-4 | - | TRBV19 | - | TGTGCCAGTAGTATCGACTTAGAATCAACTAATGAAAAACTGTTTTTT | CASSIDLESTNEKLFF
TRBJ2-1 | - | TRBV9 | - | TGTGCCAGCAGGCCCCGGACTCGGGATGAGCAGTTCTTC | CASRPRTRDEQFF
TRBJ1-2 | - | TRBV11-2 | - | TGTGCCAGCAGCCCTGGGACGGATAACTATGGCTACACCTTC | CASSPGTDNYGYTF
TRBJ1-3 | - | TRBV10-3 | TRBD1 | TGTGCCGGGGGACAGACCTCTGGAAACACCATATATTTT | CAGGQTSGNTIYF
TRBJ2-7 | - | TRBV29-1 | - | TGCAGCGTTGGGGGTACCTACGAGCAGTACTTC | CSVGGTYEQYF
TRBJ2-7 | - | TRBV7-8 | TRBD1 | TGTGCCAGCAGCGGGGGACAGGGGCTTACCTACGAGCAGTACTTC | CASSGGQGLTYEQYF
TRBJ1-1 | - | TRBV6-1 | - | TGTGCCAGCAGTAGGCTGCGGGGGATGAACACTGAAGCTTTCTTT | CASSRLRGMNTEAFF
TRBJ2-3 | - | TRBV5-1 | - | TGCGCCAGCACCCCTAGGGGGAGTAAGGTGACAGATACGCAGTATTTT | CASTPRGSKVTDTQYF
TRBJ2-2 | - | TRBV7-9 | - | TGTGCCAGCAGCCCTATCGGGGTGAACACCGGGGAGCTGTTTTTT | CASSPIGVNTGELFF
TRBJ2-7 | - | TRBV13 | - | TGTGCCAGCAGCTCAAGTCTGGGCTACGAGCAGTACTTC | CASSSSLGYEQYF
TRBJ2-3 | - | TRBV9 | - | TGTGCCAGCAGCGTAGGGGACTTTCAAATCACAGATACGCAGTATTTT | CASSVGDFQITDTQYF
TRBJ2-1 | - | TRBV2 | TRBD2 | TGTGCCAGCAAGCGGGGAGCTAACAATGAGCAGTTCTTC | CASKRGANNEQFF
TRBJ2-5 | - | TRBV15 | - | TGTGCCACCAGCAGCGCCCCGAAAGAGACCCAGTACTTC | CATSSAPKETQYF
TRBJ1-1 | - | TRBV27 | - | TGTGCCGGCAGTCAATGGACAGACAACACTGAAGCTTTCTTT | CAGSQWTDNTEAFF
TRBJ1-3 | - | TRBV6-6 | - | TGTGCCAGCAGTTACCCCCGATCTGGAGAGGAAAACACCATATATTTT | CASSYPRSGEENTIYF
TRBJ2-2 | - | TRBV11-2 | TRBD2 | TGTGCCAGCAGCCTCGAGCTAGCGGGAGCGAACACCGGGGAGCTGTTTTTT | CASSLELAGANTGELFF
TRBJ2-7 | once | TRBV7-9 | TRBD2 | TGTGCCAGCAGTAGCACGGGACGGCTAAGCGGGAGTCCCTACGAGCAGTACTTC | CASSSTGRLSGSPYEQYF
TRBJ2-2 | few | TRBV9 | - | TGTGCCAGCAGCGTAGAAGGGGTTATGGACACCGGGGAGCTGTTTTTT | CASSVEGVMDTGELFF
TRBJ2-5 | - | TRBV10-1 | - | TGCGCCAGCAGTCGGGTACCCCAAGAGACCCAGTACTTC | CASSRVPQETQYF
TRBJ2-1 | - | TRBV2 | - | TGTGCCAGCAGCCAACCAACTAGCACCAATGAGCAGTTCTTC | CASSQPTSTNEQFF
TRBJ2-7 | - | TRBV6-1 | - | TGTGCCAGCTACCCTCCGGGGGGCCCCTACGAGCAGTACTTC | CASYPPGGPYEQYF
TRBJ2-7 | - | TRBV28 | TRBD2 | TGTGCCAGCAGTTCCGTAGCGGGAGTACTCGACTTGGATTACGAGCAGTACTTC | CASSSVAGVLDLDYEQYF
TRBJ2-2 | - | TRBV4-3 | TRBD1 | TGCGCCAGCAGCCAACCACTAGAGACAGGGTCTTTGACCGGGGAGCTGTTTTTT | CASSQPLETGSLTGELFF
TRBJ1-4 | - | TRBV21-1 | - | TGTGCCAGCAGCATCATGACCGGGACTGCCGATGAAAAACTGTTTTTT | CASSIMTGTADEKLFF
TRBJ2-1 | - | TRBV5-3 | - | TGTGCCAGAAGCTTGGGTCTAGAAGACAATGAGCAGTTCTTC | CARSLGLEDNEQFF
TRBJ2-1 | - | TRBV7-2 | TRBD1 | TGTGCCAGCTCTAATACAGGGGATGAGCAGTTCTTC | CASSNTGDEQFF
TRBJ2-3 | - | TRBV30 | TRBD2 | TGTGCCTGGAGTGTATTTACTAGCGGGGTCTTTATGACCACAGATACGCAGTATTTT | CAWSVFTSGVFMTTDTQYF
TRBJ2-2 | - | TRBV4-1 | - | TGCGCCAGCAGCCAAGTGCCCGGGAACACCGGGGAGCTGTTTTTT | CASSQVPGNTGELFF
TRBJ1-1 | - | TRBV5-6 | TRBD1 | TGTGCCAGCAGCCCCCGACAGGGTTCGAGGACTGAAGCTTTCTTT | CASSPRQGSRTEAFF
TRBJ2-1 | - | TRBV5-1 | TRBD1 | TGCGCCAGCAGCTTAGAGGGGTTTGACAGGGGGGACAATGAGCAGTTCTTC | CASSLEGFDRGDNEQFF
TRBJ1-2 | - | TRBV9 | - | TGTGCCAGCAGCGTAGATGCGGACGCTAACTATGGCTACACCTTC | CASSVDADANYGYTF
TRBJ2-1 | - | TRBV12-5 | - | TGTGCTAGTGGTTTGAGTGGGGATGAGCAGTTCTTC | CASGLSGDEQFF
TRBJ2-3 | - | TRBV13 | TRBD2 | TGTGCCAGCAGCTCCAACCTACTAGCGGGAACCACAGATACGCAGTATTTT | CASSSNLLAGTTDTQYF
TRBJ2-1 | - | TRBV5-1 | TRBD2 | TGCGCCAGCAGTCCAGCGGGAGGGCCCTACAATGAGCAGTTCTTC | CASSPAGGPYNEQFF
TRBJ2-7 | - | TRBV4-1 | - | TGCGCCAGCAGCCATGGGACATTGAGCTCCTACGAGCAGTACTTC | CASSHGTLSSYEQYF
TRBJ2-7 | - | TRBV7-2 | - | TGTGCCAGCAGCTTAGGTGGAGGGGAGAGGGGACTCTCCTACGAGCAGTACTTC | CASSLGGGERGLSYEQYF
TRBJ2-7 | - | TRBV15 | TRBD2 | TGTGCCACCAGCAGAGACCGCGGGGGGGCCTGGGAGCAGTACTTC | CATSRDRGGAWEQYF
TRBJ2-1 | - | TRBV7-2 | - | TGTGCCAGCAGCTTAGGTTGGGGGGATGACTACAATGAGCAGTTCTTC | CASSLGWGDDYNEQFF
TRBJ2-7 | - | TRBV13 | TRBD1 | TGTGCCAGCAGCTCGGGACAGGGGGACGAGCAGTACTTC | CASSSGQGDEQYF
TRBJ1-1 | - | TRBV30 | - | TGTGCCTGGAGTGTACGTTGGCCCCTCGGCACTGAAGCTTTCTTT | CAWSVRWPLGTEAFF
TRBJ2-2 | - | TRBV7-9 | - | TGTGCCAGCAGCTACAGGGTTTCAAACACCGGGGAGCTGTTTTTT | CASSYRVSNTGELFF
TRBJ2-2 | - | TRBV4-1 | - | TGCGCCAGCAGCTTAGCGGCGAACACCGGGGAGCTGTTTTTT | CASSLAANTGELFF
TRBJ1-1 | once | TRBV9 | - | TGTGCCAGCAGCGTAGACGGGACCAACACTGAAGCTTTCTTT | CASSVDGTNTEAFF
TRBJ2-7 | - | TRBV30 | TRBD2 | TGTGCCTGGAGTTGGGTGGGAGGGAGCTACGAGCAGTACTTC | CAWSWVGGSYEQYF
TRBJ1-2 | - | TRBV4-3 | - | TGCGCCAGCAGCCAAGATCATGGGGGCGCAGAGGGCTACACCTTC | CASSQDHGGAEGYTF
TRBJ1-3 | once | TRBV6-1 | TRBD1 | TGTGCCAGCCCGGGGGCAGGGGGCAGAAACACCATATATTTT | CASPGAGGRNTIYF
TRBJ2-7 | - | TRBV5-1 | TRBD1 | TGCGCCAGCGAAGACGGACAGGTGGGTCACGAGCAGTACTTC | CASEDGQVGHEQYF
TRBJ1-2 | - | TRBV27 | TRBD1 | TGTGCCAGCAGTGTAACAGGGGGCGACGGCTACACCTTC | CASSVTGGDGYTF
TRBJ1-5 | - | TRBV18 | TRBD1 | TGTGCCAGCTCACCAGAAGGGACAGGGAACAATCAGCCCCAGCATTTT | CASSPEGTGNNQPQHF
TRBJ2-2 | - | TRBV9 | - | TGTGCCAGCAGCCCCGTCGGACAGACCTATCACAACACCGGGGAGCTGTTTTTT | CASSPVGQTYHNTGELFF